The 13 T cell receptor beta chains presented below share a single source sample, sequenced in a study of blood T cell repertoires in COVID-19 (dated by TCRdb to 2020 to 2021). Library construction relied on the immunoSEQ multiplex PCR assay. In TCRdb, the immuneACCESS table is reduced to in-frame sequences with V and J assigned. These tables do not hold every clone; where another copy was compared, an unresolved V gene accounts for under half, and the others remain unexplained. The sample table shows about 14,000 clones, and nearly 75% are seen once. The ten top clones hold roughly 20% of the sample. The sample was peripheral blood. The receptor set was obtained from a boy under 10 years old with active or convalescent COVID-19.

J is TRBJ1-2 and V is TRBV5-1, with D unresolved. Between the trimmed V and J ends, which lost 2 bases and 4 bases, there was a span of 9 bases. The CDR3 runs to 13 residues. CDR1 and CDR2 from the germline V gene are SGHRS and YFSETQ. The CDR3 nucleotides read TGCGCCAGCAGCTTAGAGGGCGGCTATGGCTACACCTTC. Translated: CASSLEGGYGYTF.

V gene TRBV28 combines with J gene TRBJ2-1, with 14 bases matching TRBD2. V trimming: 7 bases; J trimming: 6 bases; junction bases outside the gene matches: 8. Germline assignment: CDR1 MDHEN and CDR2 SYDVKM. This CDR3 comprises 16 residues. The CDR3 sequence: CASTLRGLAGGNEQFF. The CDR3 nucleotides read TGTGCCAGCACCCTCCGAGGACTAGCGGGAGGCAATGAGCAGTTCTTC.

This rearrangement joins TRBV11-2 to TRBJ2-7, with D unresolved. The CDR3 covers 14 residues. Trimming pared 2 bases from V and 0 bases from J, leaving 8 bases between. The germline V gene has CDR1 SGHAT and CDR2 FQNNGV. This chain's CDR3 is CASSLSVNSYEQYF. The CDR3 DNA follows: TGTGCCAGCAGCTTAAGCGTTAACTCCTACGAGCAGTACTTC.

The genes are TRBV6-2 or TRBV6-3 and TRBJ2-4; 11 nucleotides align to TRBD2. Germline CDR1 MNHEY, CDR2 SVGEGT. J gave up 2 bases and V 1 base, and 13 bases lay outside the gene matches. This CDR3 spans 20 amino acids. The CDR3 is CASSYLRLAGTLGPKNIQYF. The CDR3 DNA reads TGTGCCAGCAGTTACTTGCGACTAGCGGGGACTCTAGGCCCCAAAAACATTCAGTACTTC.

This clone was counted only a few times. The CDR3: CASSRTDTNTEAFF. CDR3 DNA sequence: TGTGCCAGTAGCCGGACAGATACCAACACTGAAGCTTTCTTT. V and J are TRBV19 and TRBJ1-1; D might be TRBD1 (6 bases). V was clipped by 6 bases and J by 2 bases, with 13 bases between them. Germline V gene sequence: CDR1 LNHDA, CDR2 SQIVND (reference sequence). The CDR3 is 14 amino acids.

The chain joins TRBV6-5 to TRBJ1-1, with 8 positions matching TRBD1. This CDR3 spans 14 amino acids. Germline V lookup: CDR1 MNHEY, CDR2 SVGAGI. The junction had 9 bases not matched to a gene; V was cut back by 8 bases and J by 4 bases. Here the CDR3 reads CASCRDTGGTEAFF. The CDR3 DNA reads TGTGCCAGCTGTCGGGACACAGGGGGCACTGAAGCTTTCTTT.

This clone is judged large. The chain recombines TRBV11-2 with TRBJ1-1; D remains unclear. CDR3 length equals 15 residues. Trimming took off 6 bases at V and 4 bases at J, with 18 bases between the two ends. CDR1 is SGHAT and CDR2 is FQNNGV in the germline V gene. CDR3 DNA: TGTGCCAGCAGACTAAGTTCCGGGTTGGGCACTGAAGCTTTCTTT. Encoded protein: CASRLSSGLGTEAFF.

DNA for the CDR3: TGTGCCAGCAGTTACTCTAAGGCGGGGTCCTACAATGAGCAGTTCTTC. Its protein is CASSYSKAGSYNEQFF. The rearrangement joins TRBV6-5 to TRBJ2-1; the D gene is possibly TRBD2 (6 bases). V lost 0 bases and J lost 1, with 10 bases in between. CDR3 length: 16 amino acids. CDR1 is MNHEY and CDR2 is SVGAGI in the germline V gene.

V gene TRBV11-2 combines with J gene TRBJ2-3; 10 bases map to TRBD2. The CDR3 loop spans 16 amino acids. The germline V gene encodes CDR1 SGHAT and CDR2 FQNNGV. Losses at the gene ends were 2 bases for V and 7 bases for J; bases not matched to a gene: 9. This CDR3 is CASSLKGGLADYTQYF. Written as DNA, the CDR3 is TGTGCCAGCAGCTTAAAAGGAGGACTAGCGGACTATACGCAGTATTTT.

This sequence joins TRBV27 and TRBJ2-1; possibly TRBD2 for D (5 bases). This CDR3 contains 13 residues. CDR1 is MNHEY, CDR2 SMNVEV, per germline (reference sequence). The V gene lost 3 bases and the J gene lost 7 bases, with 10 bases spanning the gap. The DNA of the CDR3 is TGTGCCAGCAGTTTTGGGTGGGAGAATGAGCAGTTCTTC. Translating it yields CASSFGWENEQFF.

This clone was counted a few times. The CDR3 protein is CASGLGDPDYNEQFF. The CDR3 coding sequence is TGTGCTAGTGGTTTGGGGGATCCGGACTATAATGAGCAGTTCTTC. The chain recombines TRBV12-5 with TRBJ2-1, with a possible D match to TRBD2 (6 bases). Germline values: CDR1 LGHNT, CDR2 FRNRAP. The CDR3 sequence is 15 residues long. The V end lost 1 base, the J end lost 7 bases, and 14 bases lay between the germline ends.

The V gene is TRBV6-5, the J gene TRBJ2-7; the D gene is possibly TRBD2 (5 bases). Germline V gene lookup returns CDR1 MNHEY and CDR2 SVGAGI. This CDR3 comprises 14 residues. Trimming removed 8 bases from V and 2 bases from J, with 16 bases in between. The CDR3 sequence: CASAGVKGAYEQYV. As DNA, the CDR3 is TGTGCCAGCGCCGGGGTGAAAGGTGCCTACGAGCAGTACGTC.

In its sample, this clone is medium-sized (0.01 to 0.1%). Other nucleotide sequences in the sample specify the same CDR3. The V call is TRBV12-3 or TRBV12-4, the J call TRBJ1-1; tentatively, D is TRBD1 (5 bases). The CDR3 runs to 11 residues. The V end was cut by 2 bases, the J end by 8 bases, with 6 bases between. The DNA of the CDR3 is TGTGCCAGCAGTTTAAGGACAGAAGCTTTCTTT. This codes for CASSLRTEAFF.